This T cell receptor (beta chain) was identified during a study of vaccination effects on CD4 cells after COVID-19. Study details: Participants each got two BNT162b2 or mRNA-1273 vaccine doses.

V lost 3 bases, J lost 1 base, and 6 bases lay in between. The germline CDR1 and CDR2 sequences are MNHEY and SVGAGI. This CDR3 region has 14 residues. Overall study findings and caveats: Marked clonal contraction of infection- and vaccine-induced clones was seen late after vaccination.

Details on this clone: The antigen remains undetermined.

Sequencing in the ViraFEST assay came after antigen-specific CD4+ T cells had been expanded with viral peptide pools, which were used to stimulate PBMC. The authors isolated CD4+ T cells after about eleven days of culture. With approximately 9.8 ug/ml peptides and around 9.6 IU/ml IL-2, some 2 million PBMC per well were cultured. Half the medium was replaced with IL-2 medium on days 3 and 7. Sequenced by immunoSEQ multiplex PCR; TCRdb stores in-frame clones only, minus some. The table shows roughly 11,000 clones, with approximately 74% occurring only once. This clonotype originated in a human donor who received a COVID-19 vaccine. Here the sequenced sample was CD4+ T cells from PBMCs cultured with HCoV-229E spike peptides, taken before COVID-19 vaccination. The chain couples TRBV6-5 to TRBJ1-4; no definite D call. For the CDR3, the DNA is TGTGCCAGCAGTTATCGACGAACTAATGAAAAACTGTTTTTT. Amino acids: CASSYRRTNEKLFF.